This T cell receptor (beta chain) emerged from a study of blood T cell repertoires in COVID-19. Background on the study: Samples taken during acute and convalescent COVID-19 were collected in the United States, Italy and Spain.

The germline V gene encodes CDR1 MNHEY and CDR2 SVGAGI. The ends lost 0 bases at V and 4 bases at J; junction bases unmatched: 1. The CDR3 consists of 16 residues. Participants spanned ages roughly 18 to 90 years and resided in 20 to 30 US areas. Source study methods: Estimation of nucleated cell counts was performed using reference gene primer amplification. Clones were read by immunoSEQ multiplex PCR, and TCRdb kept only the in-frame ones, dropping some. The V and J calls and clone size come from that table; D and trimming were worked out from the DNA. The repertoire holds some 150,000 clones, with around 89% as singletons.

This receptor was identified in a young woman who had recovered from COVID-19. This chain joins TRBV6-5 and TRBJ2-3; TRBD2 aligns across 13 bases. The sequencing sample was made of PBMCs or T cells enriched from blood (not recorded which). The CDR3 reads CASSYSGTSGADTQYF. Here the CDR3 DNA reads TGTGCCAGCAGTTACTCCGGGACTAGCGGGGCAGATACGCAGTATTTT.